Sequencing of this T cell receptor (beta chain) was carried out in a study of blood T cell repertoires in COVID-19. Study-level information: COVID-19 samples from acute and convalescent phases originated in the United States, Italy and Spain.

After removal of 0 bases from V and 8 bases from J, the junction contained 8 bases not matched to a gene. CDR1 and CDR2 from the germline V gene are SGHKS and YYEKEE (reference sequence). The CDR3 is 17 amino acids. In the source study's methods: Reference gene primer amplification in the assay estimated nucleated cell counts. Sequencing used immunoSEQ multiplex PCR; TCRdb keeps in-frame clones, though not all of them. V, J and clone size derive from that table, while D and trimming were established from the DNA sequence. In the table there are some 190,000 clones, more than 70% of which are singletons.

The chain has TRBV5-5 and TRBJ2-2; 12 nucleotides align to TRBD2. Sequenced sample: peripheral blood. The receptor was derived from a man aged 18-30 years with active or convalescent COVID-19. The CDR3 loop is CASSLETSGSLIGELFF. CDR3 bases: TGTGCCAGCAGCTTGGAGACTAGCGGGAGCTTGATAGGGGAGCTGTTTTTT.